Shown below are 28 T cell receptor beta chains from a single sample sequenced in a study of cytomegalovirus exposure and HLA in healthy donors. Use of 60 Vbeta and 13 Jbeta primers characterized the PCR. The table came from immunoSEQ multiplex PCR; TCRdb's copy has only in-frame clones and leaves some out. The ten top clones account for roughly 12%, within a sample of some 55,000 clones. Sequencing was carried out using PBMCs. These TCRs come from a man between 18 and 35 years old in good health and CMV-seropositive.

The chain employs TRBV21-1 and TRBJ2-2; the D call in the table, TRBD2, was not verified against the DNA. TRBV21-1 is described as a pseudogene. The CDR3 loop spans 20 amino acids. CDR3 in amino acids: CASSKVYNPSATTYTGELFF. DNA of the CDR3: TGTGCCAGCAGCAAAGTCTACAACCCTAGCGCAACAACTTACACCGGGGAGCTGTTTTTT.

The chain uses TRBV14 and TRBJ2-3, with D uncertain. The V gene's germline CDR1 is SGHDN and CDR2 FVKESK. The CDR3 sequence is 13 residues long. Trimming took off 0 bases at V and 5 bases at J, with 6 bases between the two ends. DNA of the CDR3: TGTGCCAGCAGCCAAGATCCCAGAGATACGCAGTATTTT. As protein: CASSQDPRDTQYF.

The genes are TRBV28 and TRBJ2-3; 9 nucleotides agree with TRBD1. The germline V gene has CDR1 MDHEN and CDR2 SYDVKM. V was pared by 7 bases and J by 1 base, with 9 bases of the junction left unmatched. The CDR3 length is 16 residues. CDR3 DNA sequence: TGTGCCAGCATTTTCGGGGACAGGGAGGGCACAGATACGCAGTATTTT. Translating gives CASIFGDREGTDTQYF.

V usage is TRBV7-6 and J usage is TRBJ2-5, with D tentatively TRBD1 (5 bases). The CDR3 totals 16 residues. Germline V gene lookup returns CDR1 SGHVS and CDR2 FNYEAQ. V lost 1 base and J 4 bases, leaving 16 bases between the germline ends. CDR3 amino acids: CASSLGGGVAVETQYF. The CDR3 region has the DNA TGTGCCAGCAGCTTAGGGGGCGGTGTGGCTGTAGAGACCCAGTACTTC.

The genes are TRBV30 and TRBJ1-1; D is undetermined. This CDR3 has 11 residues. Trimming took off 4 bases at V and 7 bases at J, with 10 bases between the two ends. Germline lookup yields CDR1 GTSNPN and CDR2 SVGIG (reference sequence). This CDR3 is CAWIRRSEAFF. The CDR3 DNA is TGTGCCTGGATCCGTCGGAGTGAAGCTTTCTTT.

CDR3 coding DNA: TGTGCCTGGAGTCCTCCGGGGGGCACTCCAGGAAACACCATATATTTT. Its translation is CAWSPPGGTPGNTIYF. The chain combines TRBV30 with TRBJ1-3, with TRBD1 as a possible D gene (6 bases). Germline V gene sequence: CDR1 GTSNPN, CDR2 SVGIG (reference sequence). The CDR3 loop spans 16 amino acids. V was clipped by 2 bases and J by 4 bases, with 18 bases between them.

Here the CDR3 reads CASSRGPLEAFF. In nucleotides, the CDR3 is TGTGCCAGCAGTAGGGGTCCTCTTGAAGCTTTCTTT. This rearrangement joins TRBV6-1 to TRBJ1-1, with D possibly being TRBD1 (5 bases). The CDR3 totals 12 residues. CDR1 MNHNS and CDR2 SASEGT come from the germline V gene. Trimming stripped 5 bases from V and 7 bases from J, with 11 bases between.

This sequence joins TRBV29-1 and TRBJ2-5; possibly TRBD2 for D (5 bases). This CDR3 spans 12 amino acids. V was pared by 8 bases and J by 0 bases, with 10 bases between. CDR1 and CDR2 (germline): SQVTM, ANQGSEA. CDR3 loop: CSLSDYQETQYF. Here the CDR3 DNA reads TGCAGCTTATCGGACTACCAAGAGACCCAGTACTTC.

The chain couples TRBV5-1 to TRBJ2-5, with 7 bases that match TRBD1. The DNA end is a closer match to TRBJ2-7, so the J assignment may be wrong. Germline CDR1 SGHRS, CDR2 YFSETQ. This CDR3 region has 13 residues. CDR3 in DNA: TGCGCCAGCAGCCGGACAGGCACCTACGAGCAGTACTTC. Its translation is CASSRTGTYEQYF.

This sequence joins TRBV5-6 and TRBJ2-2, with D maybe TRBD2 (5 bases). Trimming removed 1 base from V and 4 bases from J, with 14 bases in between. The CDR3 has 16 amino acids. Germline CDR1 is SGHDT and CDR2 is YYEEEE. This CDR3 is CASSLNLRVSTGELFF. The CDR3 DNA follows: TGTGCCAGCAGCTTGAACTTGAGGGTTAGCACCGGGGAGCTGTTTTTT.

This sequence joins TRBV11-2 and TRBJ2-1, with 9 bases fitting TRBD1. Unmatched junction bases numbered 6, after V lost 5 bases and J lost 1 base. Germline V gene data show CDR1 as SGHAT and CDR2 as FQNNGV. CDR3 length: 16 residues. The CDR3 DNA reads TGTGCCAGCAGCACCTACAGGGGGCTGTCCTACAATGAGCAGTTCTTC. Translation gives CASSTYRGLSYNEQFF.

This chain uses TRBV11-2 with TRBJ2-3; the match to TRBD1 covers 8 bases. The CDR3 is 16 amino acids. J gave up 8 bases and V 2 bases, and 12 bases lay outside the gene matches. The germline CDR1 and CDR2 sequences are SGHAT and FQNNGV. CDR3 in DNA: TGTGCCAGCAGCTTAATATTCAGGGGGCGGCTTTTTACGCAGTATTTT. It is translated as CASSLIFRGRLFTQYF.

By frequency, this clone registers medium-sized. The CDR3 DNA follows: TGTGCCAGCAGTGGGGGTTTGGGAGGGGTCAATCAGCCCCAGCATTTT. This sequence encodes CASSGGLGGVNQPQHF. V and J are TRBV2 and TRBJ1-5; D might be TRBD1 (5 bases). The CDR3 totals 16 residues. Trimming took 4 bases from V and 3 from J, leaving 16 bases between them. Looked up from germline, CDR1 is SNHLY and CDR2 is FYNNEI.

The chain links TRBV9 to TRBJ1-1; D is possibly TRBD1 (5 bases). Germline V gives CDR1 SGDLS, CDR2 YYNGEE. This CDR3 is built from 14 residues. Trimming took off 0 bases at V and 5 bases at J, with 11 bases between the two ends. In DNA, the CDR3 is TGTGCCAGCAGCGTAGTGGCAGGGAGGACTGAAGCTTTCTTT. This translates into CASSVVAGRTEAFF.

The chain uses TRBV6-4 and TRBJ2-1; 14 positions match TRBD2. The CDR3 is 15 residues long. The V gene's germline CDR1 is MRHNA and CDR2 SNTAGT. The V and J ends lost 4 bases and 8 bases, in that order; junction bases with no gene match: 4. As DNA, the CDR3 is TGTGCCAGCAGTGGGGGGACTAGCGGGAGTTATGAGCAGTTCTTC. Protein product: CASSGGTSGSYEQFF.

The chain combines TRBV5-4 with TRBJ2-7; the D is unclear. V was cut by 4 bases and J by 3 bases, with 8 bases left in between. CDR1 and CDR2 (germline): SGHNT, YYREEE (reference sequence). The CDR3 is 12 amino acids. The CDR3 region is CASSARSYEQYF. CDR3 bases: TGTGCCAGCAGCGCCCGGAGCTACGAGCAGTACTTC.

V gene TRBV19 combines with J gene TRBJ2-3, with unresolved D. Trimming took off 7 bases at V and 2 bases at J, with 10 bases between the two ends. CDR1 is LNHDA, CDR2 SQIVND, per germline (reference sequence). This CDR3 spans 13 amino acids. The CDR3 loop is CASISNSTDTQYF. The DNA of the CDR3 is TGTGCCAGTATTTCCAACTCCACAGATACGCAGTATTTT.

This clone is identified as medium-sized from frequency. V usage is TRBV19 and J usage is TRBJ2-2; unclear D gene. V gave up 1 base and J gave up 4 bases, with 13 bases separating them. CDR1 is LNHDA, CDR2 SQIVND, per germline (reference sequence). The CDR3 runs 16 residues. CDR3 amino acids: CASSIVTRLSTGELFF. CDR3 DNA sequence: TGTGCCAGTAGTATAGTAACCCGACTGAGCACCGGGGAGCTGTTTTTT.

The J gene is TRBJ2-1, the V gene TRBV18; 15 bases line up with TRBD2. This CDR3 comprises 16 residues. The V and J ends lost 3 bases and 9 bases, in that order; junction bases with no gene match: 6. The germline V gene has CDR1 KGHSH and CDR2 LQKENI. CDR3 sequence: CASSPPGLAGGGEQFF. As DNA, the CDR3 is TGTGCCAGCTCACCCCCGGGACTAGCGGGAGGCGGTGAGCAGTTCTTC.

This chain connects TRBV25-1 to TRBJ2-1, with D possibly TRBD2 on 6 matching bases. This CDR3 region has 14 residues. Germline CDR1 MGHDK, CDR2 SYGVNS. Between the trimmed V and J ends, which lost 3 bases and 7 bases, there was a span of 13 bases. CDR3 in amino acids: CASSDVLGGNEQFF. CDR3 DNA sequence: TGTGCCAGCAGTGATGTCCTGGGGGGAAATGAGCAGTTCTTC.

The CDR3, as DNA: TGTGCCAGTAGTTCGCGGACTAGCGCCGAGGGGAACACCGGGGAGCTGTTTTTT. Translation: CASSSRTSAEGNTGELFF. The rearrangement joins TRBV19 to TRBJ2-2; 9 nucleotides match TRBD2. The CDR3 loop spans 18 amino acids. Germline V lookup: CDR1 LNHDA, CDR2 SQIVND (reference sequence). V lost 5 bases and J lost 1; bases outside the gene matches: 11.

The chain links TRBV6-1 to TRBJ1-5, with 8 bases identical to TRBD1. The V and J ends lost 2 bases and 7 bases, in that order; junction bases with no gene match: 10. Germline values: CDR1 MNHNS, CDR2 SASEGT. The CDR3 contains 16 residues. The CDR3 here is CASSESYTGGGQPQHF. In DNA form, the CDR3 reads TGTGCCAGCAGTGAATCCTATACAGGGGGGGGACAGCCCCAGCATTTT.

The chain has TRBV5-1 and TRBJ2-1; D remains unclear. This CDR3 region has 15 residues. CDR1 is SGHRS, CDR2 YFSETQ, per germline. V was pared by 0 bases and J by 0 bases, with 7 bases between. The CDR3 DNA is TGCGCCAGCAGCTTGGTAGTGAGCTCCTACAATGAGCAGTTCTTC. The encoded protein is CASSLVVSSYNEQFF. The full variable domain, with the rest looked up from reference TRBV5-1 and TRBJ2-1, is KAGVTQTPRYLIKTRGQQVTLSCSPISGHRSVSWYQQTPGQGLQFLFEYFSETQRNKGNFPGRFSGRQFSNSRSEMNVSTLELGDSALYLCASSLVVSSYNEQFFGPGTRLTVL.

The chain uses TRBV25-1 and TRBJ2-2; no clear D. The CDR3 is 13 residues long. The V end was cut by 7 bases, the J end by 1 base, with 7 bases between. Germline CDR1 reads MGHDK; CDR2 reads SYGVNS. CDR3 in amino acids: CASMSGNTGELFF. The CDR3 nucleotides are TGTGCCAGCATGTCGGGGAACACCGGGGAGCTGTTTTTT. Full variable domain (outside the CDR3, taken from reference TRBV25-1 and TRBJ2-2): EADIYQTPRYLVIGTGKKITLECSQTMGHDKMYWYQQDPGMELHLIHYSYGVNSTEKGDLSSESTVSRIRTEHFPLTLESARPSHTSQYLCASMSGNTGELFFGEGSRLTVL.

The genes are TRBV4-1 and TRBJ2-5; 8 nucleotides line up with TRBD2. With the DNA end fitting TRBJ2-7 better, the J assignment may be wrong. Germline V gives CDR1 MGHRA, CDR2 YSYEKL. This CDR3 contains 17 residues. The CDR3 loop is CASSQVLAGIRVDEQYF. CDR3 sequence (DNA): TGCGCCAGCAGCCAAGTGCTAGCGGGTATACGCGTGGACGAGCAGTACTTC.

This chain joins TRBV27 and TRBJ1-1; 9 bases are a match to TRBD1. V shed 4 bases and J 4 bases; nucleotides not matched to a gene: 10. The CDR3 sequence is 16 residues long. Germline-derived CDR1 and CDR2 are MNHEY and SMNVEV (reference sequence). The DNA of the CDR3 is TGTGCCAGCAGTTCAGGGACAGGGTGGTTGGTCACTGAAGCTTTCTTT. Amino acid sequence: CASSSGTGWLVTEAFF.

The CDR3 reads CASSYDKGVTEQFF. The CDR3 DNA reads TGTGCCAGCAGTTACGACAAAGGGGTGACTGAGCAGTTCTTC. This chain joins TRBV6-6 and TRBJ2-1; D perhaps matches TRBD1 (5 bases). The germline V and J ends were trimmed by 2 bases and 9 bases, with 14 bases remaining between them. Per germline, CDR1 MNHNY and CDR2 SVGAGI (reference sequence). This CDR3 is built from 14 residues.

This sequence joins TRBV9 and TRBJ2-7, with D possibly being TRBD2 (7 bases). V was pared by 4 bases and J by 5 bases, with 16 bases between. The CDR3 runs to 14 residues. Looked up from germline, CDR1 is SGDLS and CDR2 is YYNGEE. The CDR3 reads CASSIFEGGDEQYF. CDR3 sequence (DNA): TGTGCCAGCAGCATCTTCGAGGGGGGGGACGAGCAGTACTTC.